Below, 25 T cell receptor beta chains from the same sample are listed, as sequenced in a study of shared clonotypes between healthy human individuals. TCRdb's copy holds only in-frame clones and misses some; the assay was immunoSEQ multiplex PCR. The sample has a few million clones, around 95% seen once. The sequencing sample was made of naive CD4+ T cells sorted from blood. Indicated subset: CD45RA+ positively selected. The source of these receptors is a man younger than 30 in good health.

The rearrangement joins TRBV7-2 to TRBJ1-1; D gene unclear. V shed 3 bases and J shed 1 base, with 6 bases lying between them. CDR1 is SGHTA and CDR2 is FQGNSA in the germline V gene. The CDR3 runs 13 residues. The CDR3: CASSLSANTEAFF. For the CDR3, the DNA is TGTGCCAGCAGCTTGTCAGCGAACACTGAAGCTTTCTTT. Drawing the rest from reference TRBV7-2 and TRBJ1-1, the complete variable domain is GAGVSQSPSNKVTEKGKDVELRCDPISGHTALYWYRQSLGQGLEFLIYFQGNSAPDKSGLPSDRFSAERTGGSVSTLTIQRTQQEDSAVYLCASSLSANTEAFFGQGTRLTVV.

The chain carries TRBV25-1 and TRBJ2-1; 13 positions agree with TRBD2. V shed 5 bases and J 10 bases; nucleotides not matched to a gene: 5. Germline CDR1 is MGHDK and CDR2 is SYGVNS. This CDR3 comprises 14 residues. CDR3 bases: TGTGCCAGCAGTACTAGCGGGAGGGCCCTCGAGCAGTTCTTC. Amino acid sequence: CASSTSGRALEQFF.

The DNA for the CDR3 is TGTGCCAGCACCCGAGGAGGGACAGGGGGTACAGATACGCAGTATTTT. This translates into CASTRGGTGGTDTQYF. The J gene is TRBJ2-3, the V gene TRBV5-4; 11 positions agree with TRBD1. V shed 6 bases, J shed 3 bases, and the junction held 9 bases outside the gene matches. The germline gives CDR1 SGHNT, CDR2 YYREEE (reference sequence). The CDR3 covers 16 residues.

V gene TRBV9 combines with J gene TRBJ2-5; 9 nucleotides match TRBD2. Germline V gene sequence: CDR1 SGDLS, CDR2 YYNGEE. Germline trimming cut 0 bases from V and 1 base from J; bases unmatched to any gene: 4. There are 16 residues in the CDR3. CDR3 sequence: CASSVGASGIQETQYF. The CDR3 DNA sequence: TGTGCCAGCAGCGTAGGGGCTAGCGGGATCCAAGAGACCCAGTACTTC.

This clone was counted a single time. Other nucleotide sequences from this sample produce the same CDR3. The chain uses TRBV6-5 and TRBJ1-3; D gene uncertain. Trimming removed 0 bases from V and 0 bases from J, with 9 bases in between. Germline CDR1 MNHEY, CDR2 SVGAGI. The CDR3 is 16 amino acids. The CDR3 DNA sequence: TGTGCCAGCAGTTACTCTTCGCGAGGCTCTGGAAACACCATATATTTT. This translates into CASSYSSRGSGNTIYF.

J is TRBJ1-2 and V is TRBV2; D is unclear. Trimming removed 3 bases at V and 5 bases at J, with 10 bases between. Germline V lookup: CDR1 SNHLY, CDR2 FYNNEI. The CDR3 is 13 residues long. CDR3 sequence reads: CASSDSDGYGYTF. CDR3 DNA sequence: TGTGCCAGCAGTGACTCAGATGGGTATGGCTACACCTTC.

V usage is TRBV5-1 and J usage is TRBJ2-2, with D hard to call. CDR3 size: 16 residues. CDR1 and CDR2 from the germline V gene are SGHRS and YFSETQ. Trimming shortened V by 1 base and J by 0 bases, and 10 bases separated the two germline ends. CDR3 loop: CASSLRTDSNTGELFF. CDR3 sequence (DNA): TGCGCCAGCAGCTTGCGGACGGATTCGAACACCGGGGAGCTGTTTTTT.

V is TRBV2 and J is TRBJ2-7; D remains unclear. Germline values: CDR1 SNHLY, CDR2 FYNNEI. The V gene lost 7 bases and the J gene lost 2 bases, with 15 bases spanning the gap. This CDR3 has 14 residues. The DNA of the CDR3 is TGTGCCAGCACGGCTGGCACGTCAACCTACGAGCAGTACTTC. It translates to CASTAGTSTYEQYF.

About this clone itself: Different DNA sequences within this sample yield the same CDR3. The chain is built from TRBV5-1 and TRBJ1-1, with 7 bases aligning to TRBD1. The CDR3 runs 13 residues. The V segment lost 3 bases and the J segment 2 bases; nucleotides outside the gene matches: 1. The V gene's germline CDR1 is SGHRS and CDR2 YFSETQ. The CDR3 DNA sequence: TGCGCCAGCAGCTGGGACAGAAACACTGAAGCTTTCTTT. Amino acids: CASSWDRNTEAFF.

Only one count was recorded for this clone. The chain carries TRBV11-2 and TRBJ2-5; D is unclear. Germline-derived CDR1 and CDR2 are SGHAT and FQNNGV. CDR3 length equals 16 residues. The germline V and J ends were trimmed by 2 bases and 2 bases, with 15 bases remaining between them. CDR3: CASSLPRTTYQETQYF. CDR3 DNA: TGTGCCAGCAGCTTACCCCGGACGACTTATCAAGAGACCCAGTACTTC.

This CDR3 reads CASSKARAPNYEQYF. CDR3 nucleotides: TGTGCCAGCAGCAAAGCCCGGGCGCCGAACTACGAGCAGTACTTC. J is TRBJ2-7 and V is TRBV21-1. TRBV21-1 is a recognized pseudogene. The CDR3 has 15 amino acids.

Here the CDR3 DNA reads TGTGCCAGCAGGGAGGACAGCGCCGTATCCGAGCAGTTCTTC. It encodes CASREDSAVSEQFF. This chain links TRBV2 with TRBJ2-1; D is perhaps TRBD1 (6 bases). Germline lookup yields CDR1 SNHLY and CDR2 FYNNEI. V was pared by 6 bases and J by 10 bases, with 19 bases between. The CDR3 totals 14 residues. Full variable domain (rest looked up from reference TRBV2 and TRBJ2-1): EPEVTQTPSHQVTQMGQEVILRCVPISNHLYFYWYRQILGQKVEFLVSFYNNEISEKSEIFDDQFSVERPDGSNFTLKIRSTKLEDSAMYFCASREDSAVSEQFFGPGTRLTVL.

The chain links TRBV29-1 to TRBJ2-7; a possible D gene is TRBD1 (5 bases). Per the germline V gene, CDR1 is SQVTM and CDR2 is ANQGSEA. The CDR3 sequence is 13 residues long. V lost 4 bases, J lost 2 bases, and 12 bases lay in between. The chain's CDR3 is CSVGQRLTYEQYF. DNA of the CDR3: TGCAGCGTTGGACAGCGACTTACCTACGAGCAGTACTTC.

V usage is TRBV11-2 and J usage is TRBJ2-3, with TRBD2 as a possible D gene (6 bases). Germline V gene sequence: CDR1 SGHAT, CDR2 FQNNGV. The CDR3 consists of 16 residues. Trimming pared 5 bases from V and 0 bases from J, leaving 15 bases between. The CDR3 protein is CASSPLGRGSTDTQYF. In DNA form, the CDR3 reads TGTGCCAGCAGCCCACTGGGGCGGGGTAGCACAGATACGCAGTATTTT.

The chain is built from TRBV9 and TRBJ1-3; TRBD1 is a possible D gene (5 bases). Germline CDR1 is SGDLS and CDR2 is YYNGEE. CDR3 size: 15 residues. Between the trimmed V and J ends, which lost 3 bases and 4 bases, there was a span of 14 bases. CDR3 bases: TGTGCCAGCAGCGCGGCGGGGGGGAGAGGAAACACCATATATTTT. Its translation is CASSAAGGRGNTIYF.

V and J are TRBV29-1 and TRBJ2-6, with unresolved D. The V gene's germline CDR1 is SQVTM and CDR2 ANQGSEA. V lost 7 bases and J 0 bases, leaving 4 bases between the germline ends. This CDR3 has 12 amino acids. The CDR3 loop is CSATSGANVLTF. In DNA, the CDR3 is TGCAGCGCTACCTCTGGGGCCAACGTCCTGACTTTC.

The gene calls are TRBV19 and TRBJ2-7; D might be TRBD2 (7 bases). The CDR3 length is 14 residues. The V gene's germline CDR1 is LNHDA and CDR2 SQIVND (reference sequence). Trimming cost V 4 bases and J 0 bases, with 10 bases left between them. CDR3 region: CASSKGGSSYEQYF. CDR3 sequence (DNA): TGTGCCAGTAGTAAGGGGGGGAGCTCCTACGAGCAGTACTTC.

V and J are TRBV11-2 and TRBJ2-1; D is possibly TRBD1 (6 bases). The CDR3 totals 16 residues. Germline CDR1 and CDR2: SGHAT and FQNNGV. V lost 6 bases, J lost 0 bases, and 15 bases lay in between. The CDR3 loop is CASSPKGVPSYNEQFF. CDR3 DNA sequence: TGTGCCAGCAGTCCAAAGGGGGTCCCCTCCTACAATGAGCAGTTCTTC.

The gene calls are TRBV7-9 and TRBJ2-7, with TRBD2 as a possible D gene (6 bases). Trimming cost V 2 bases and J 7 bases, with 6 bases left between them. The CDR3 covers 11 residues. CDR1 is SEHNR, CDR2 FQNEAQ, per germline (reference sequence). The CDR3 is CASSLRGEQYF. In nucleotides, the CDR3 is TGTGCCAGCAGCTTACGGGGGGAGCAGTACTTC.

The chain carries TRBV29-1 and TRBJ2-3, with 8 bases matching TRBD1. The CDR3 has 14 residues. V gave up 6 bases and J gave up 2 bases; unmatched junction bases: 7. Germline CDR1 and CDR2: SQVTM and ANQGSEA. CDR3 DNA sequence: TGCAGCGTGGAGACAGGGGCCCCCACAGATACGCAGTATTTT. Residues: CSVETGAPTDTQYF.

Turning to this clone: At one of its ends the junction is not consistent with the germline gene, which may arise from a read error. This rearrangement joins TRBV7-7 to TRBJ1-4; tentative D call: TRBD1 (6 bases). The length of the CDR3 is 15 residues. Germline CDR1 SSHAT, CDR2 FNYEAQ (reference sequence). CDR3 nucleotide sequence: TGTGCTAGCAGCTTACAAGGGGGAACTAATGAAAAACTGTTTTTT. This sequence encodes CASSLQGGTNEKLFF.

The chain couples TRBV2 to TRBJ1-6, with D unresolved. The germline gives CDR1 SNHLY, CDR2 FYNNEI. The V and J ends lost 6 bases and 11 bases respectively, with 20 bases between them. The CDR3 is 15 residues long. CDR3 DNA: TGTGCCAGCAGCACCGAATCGGGCTTAACGACACCCCTCCACTTT. Its translation is CASSTESGLTTPLHF.

V is TRBV28 and J is TRBJ2-6; D is unresolved. The CDR3 is 14 residues long. Trimming took 2 bases from V and 0 from J, leaving 2 bases between them. Looked up from germline, CDR1 is MDHEN and CDR2 is SYDVKM. CDR3 in amino acids: CASSLTSGANVLTF. The CDR3 bases are TGTGCCAGCAGTTTAACCTCTGGGGCCAACGTCCTGACTTTC.

The chain employs TRBV7-2 and TRBJ2-7, with 9 bases identical to TRBD2. CDR1 is SGHTA, CDR2 FQGNSA, per germline. With 4 bases clipped from V and 2 bases from J, the junction kept 6 bases outside the gene matches. The length of the CDR3 is 15 residues. The CDR3 coding sequence is TGTGCCAGCAGCTCGTGGACTAGCGCAGCCTACGAGCAGTACTTC. Translating it yields CASSSWTSAAYEQYF.

Of note for this clone: This same CDR3 is encoded by further DNA sequences in the sample. V gene TRBV4-1 combines with J gene TRBJ1-1; the D is unclear. CDR3 length: 14 amino acids. Trimming removed 4 bases at V and 0 bases at J, with 9 bases between. The germline V gene encodes CDR1 MGHRA and CDR2 YSYEKL. The CDR3: CASSPQVMNTEAFF. Written as DNA, the CDR3 is TGCGCCAGCAGCCCCCAGGTTATGAACACTGAAGCTTTCTTT.